This T cell receptor beta chain was documented in a study of sequential checkpoint blockade in melanoma. Treatment given: randomized to nivolumab then ipilimumab (arm A) or the reverse (arm B). Clones were sequenced by immunoSEQ multiplex PCR, and TCRdb holds only the in-frame ones, with some missing. In the table there are some 25,000 clones, approximately 77% of which are singletons. The CDR3 sequence is 16 residues long. V was pared by 4 bases and J by 2 bases, with 17 bases between. Germline V CDR1 and CDR2: MDHEN, SYDVKM. The clonotype was recovered from a human donor with melanoma. This material consisted of CD8+ T cells sorted from blood (inferred from file names), taken from a patient given nivolumab and ipilimumab in sequence. This chain joins TRBV28 and TRBJ1-2; D is perhaps TRBD1 (6 bases). The CDR3 protein is CASSSPPGQLNYGYTF. The DNA for the CDR3 is TGTGCCAGCAGTTCCCCGCCGGGACAACTCAACTATGGCTACACCTTC.